The 32 T cell receptor beta chains presented below share a single source sample, sequenced in a study of glioma-infiltrating T cells. Amplification of TCR alpha and beta CDR3 regions from RNA used iRepertoire nested multiplex PCR. MiXCR was run by TCRdb on the multiplex PCR reads, yielding one entry per CDR3 protein. This table holds 300,000 to 450,000 distinct CDR3 sequences, around 38% found once. The sequencing sample was made of glioma tissue, nonneoplastic brain tissue, or PBMCs (not recorded which). The receptors originated from a human donor with low-grade glioma or glioblastoma, undergoing nonglioma brain surgery, or in good health (not recorded which).

A word on this clonotype: The junction does not match germline at one end; this may be a read error. CDR3 region: CASSMTGDEQSF. The CDR3 nucleotides read TGTGCCAGCAGTATGACAGGAGATGAGCAGTCCTTC. The rearrangement links TRBV28 to TRBJ2-1; TRBD1 might be the D (6 bases). The CDR3 has 12 amino acids. CDR1 MDHEN and CDR2 SYDVKM come from the germline V gene.

This chain connects TRBV5-5 to TRBJ2-3; D is unclear. Trimming shortened V by 5 bases and J by 4 bases, and 14 bases separated the two germline ends. CDR3 length: 14 residues. The V gene's germline CDR1 is SGHKS and CDR2 YYEKEE (reference sequence). CDR3 protein: CASRDPRSADTQYF. In nucleotides, the CDR3 is TGTGCCAGCAGAGACCCCCGTTCCGCAGATACGCAGTATTTT.

This clonotype was seen a handful of times. This sequence joins TRBV7-3 and TRBJ1-2; no definite D call. This CDR3 has 15 amino acids. Germline-derived CDR1 and CDR2 are SGHTA and FQGTGA. Trimming left V 5 bases short and J 0 bases short, with 13 bases between. The CDR3 nucleotides read TGTGCCAGCAGCGCCCCGGCGCGGTCTAACTATGGCTACACCTTC. Translating gives CASSAPARSNYGYTF.

This clonotype was found many times. The chain couples TRBV7-2 to TRBJ1-6; TRBD1 agrees at 7 bases. V was pared by 7 bases and J by 8 bases, with 8 bases of the junction left unmatched. Germline V gene sequence: CDR1 SGHTA, CDR2 FQGNSA. This CDR3 is 14 amino acids long. The CDR3 region is CASTPGQMDSPLHF. The CDR3 nucleotides are TGTGCCAGCACACCGGGACAGATGGATTCACCCCTCCACTTT.

The rearrangement links TRBV28 to TRBJ1-5; the D is unclear. Looked up from germline, CDR1 is MDHEN and CDR2 is SYDVKM. The germline V and J ends were trimmed by 0 bases and 7 bases, with 16 bases remaining between them. CDR3 length: 16 amino acids. For the CDR3, the DNA is TGTGCCAGCAGTTTATGGAAGGGAGATGCATGCCAGCCCCAGCATTTT. Residues: CASSLWKGDACQPQHF. Full variable domain (remainder filled in from reference TRBV28 and TRBJ1-5): DVKVTQSSRYLVKRTGEKVFLECVQDMDHENMFWYRQDPGLGLRLIYFSYDVKMKEKGDIPEGYSVSREKKERFSLILESASTNQTSMYLCASSLWKGDACQPQHFGDGTRLSIL.

As to this clonotype: A single base separates this from a much larger clone, so it may be a read error. This chain uses TRBV6-5 with TRBJ1-2; D possibly corresponds to TRBD1 (6 bases). CDR3 length: 15 amino acids. Germline CDR1 and CDR2: MNHEY and SVGAGI. This CDR3 is CASSYSRDTAYGCTF. The CDR3 nucleotides read TGTGCCAGCAGTTACAGCCGGGACACAGCCTATGGCTGCACCTTC.

This clonotype was observed a single time. This chain uses TRBV19 with TRBJ1-2; D unclear. CDR3 length: 15 residues. Trimming pared 2 bases from V and 5 bases from J, leaving 15 bases between. Germline-derived CDR1 and CDR2 are LNHDA and SQIVND (reference sequence). DNA for the CDR3: TGTGCCAGTAGTATAACCGGTGGCAGGACTTATGGCTACACCTTC. It codes for CASSITGGRTYGYTF.

This clonotype was counted a few times. This chain connects TRBV6-1 to TRBJ1-5; tentative D call: TRBD1 (6 bases). This CDR3 is built from 13 residues. Trimming removed 7 bases from V and 4 bases from J, with 11 bases in between. Germline CDR1 is MNHNS and CDR2 is SASEGT. The CDR3 region has the DNA TGTGCCAGCATGAGGGGGGCTAATCAGCCCCAGCATTTT. This gives the protein CASMRGANQPQHF.

In the case of this clonotype: A read error is possible here, since a much larger clone lies one base away. The V gene is TRBV6-1, the J gene TRBJ2-7; D might be TRBD1 (5 bases). The length of the CDR3 is 13 residues. CDR1 and CDR2 (germline): MNHNS, SASEGT. The CDR3 DNA is TGTGCCAGCACCCGTGACAGCTACAACGAGCAGTGCTTC. This gives the protein CASTRDSYNEQCF.

With regard to this clonotype: A much larger clone differs from this one at a single base, so this may be a read error. The CDR3 does not close with the conserved phenylalanine or tryptophan, likely indicating a read error. The CDR3 reads CASSEGVGRIQETQYL. CDR3 coding DNA: TGTGCCAGCAGTGAAGGGGTCGGGAGGATCCAAGAGACCCAGTACTTG. V is TRBV27 and J is TRBJ2-5; 7 bases align to TRBD2. Germline loops: CDR1 MNHEY, CDR2 SMNVEV (reference sequence). This CDR3 contains 16 residues. The junction had 10 bases not matched to a gene; V was cut back by 5 bases and J by 1 base.

CDR3 region: CASSQEDGYTF. Written as DNA, the CDR3 is TGTGCCAGCAGCCAAGAAGACGGCTACACCTTC. The chain couples TRBV3-1 to TRBJ1-2; no definite D call. V gave up 0 bases and J gave up 8 bases, with 4 bases separating them. In germline, CDR1 is LGHDT, CDR2 YNNKEL (reference sequence). CDR3 size: 11 residues. Complete variable domain (other parts from reference TRBV3-1 and TRBJ1-2): DTAVSQTPKYLVTQMGNDKSIKCEQNLGHDTMYWYKQDSKKFLKIMFSYNNKELIINETVPNRFSPKSPDKAHLNLHINSLELGDSAVYFCASSQEDGYTFGSGTRLTVV.

The V gene is TRBV19, the J gene TRBJ2-7; 9 nucleotides align to TRBD1. The germline V gene encodes CDR1 LNHDA and CDR2 SQIVND (reference sequence). After removal of 9 bases from V and 5 bases from J, the junction contained 17 bases not matched to a gene. This CDR3 region has 16 residues. The CDR3 here is CASSLSGTGLIDEQYF. The CDR3, as DNA: TGTGCCAGCAGCTTGTCCGGGACAGGGCTTATCGACGAGCAGTACTTC.

The genes are TRBV5-4 and TRBJ1-4; TRBD1 agrees at 10 bases. This CDR3 has 17 amino acids. Germline CDR1 SGHNT, CDR2 YYREEE (reference sequence). Trimming cost V 3 bases and J 0 bases; bases outside gene matches: 5. CDR3 in amino acids: CASSSRDRGPTNEKLFF. In DNA form, the CDR3 reads TGTGCCAGCAGCTCCCGGGACAGGGGACCAACTAATGAAAAACTGTTTTTT.

A remark on this clonotype: At one of its ends the junction is not consistent with the germline gene, which may arise from a read error. The rearrangement joins TRBV6-5 to TRBJ2-3; D could derive from TRBD1 or TRBD2 (5 bases each). The CDR3 runs to 15 residues. CDR1 and CDR2 from the germline V gene are MNHEY and SVGAGI. The CDR3 nucleotides read TGTGCTAGCAGTTACGCGGGCCTCGGCACAGGTACGCAGTATTTT. Its protein is CASSYAGLGTGTQYF.

The genes are TRBV5-1 and TRBJ2-2, with TRBD1 as a possible D gene (5 bases). V gave up 4 bases and J gave up 4 bases, with 17 bases separating them. This CDR3 has 16 residues. The V gene's germline CDR1 is SGHRS and CDR2 YFSETQ. CDR3 DNA: TGCGCCAGCAGCCGAGTCCCAGGGCAGGGCACCGGGGAGCTGTTTTTT. This codes for CASSRVPGQGTGELFF. The full variable domain, with the rest looked up from reference TRBV5-1 and TRBJ2-2, is KAGVTQTPRYLIKTRGQQVTLSCSPISGHRSVSWYQQTPGQGLQFLFEYFSETQRNKGNFPGRFSGRQFSNSRSEMNVSTLELGDSALYLCASSRVPGQGTGELFFGEGSRLTVL.

This clonotype was counted many times. V is TRBV6-1 and J is TRBJ2-5, with D perhaps being TRBD1 or TRBD2 (5 bases each). The CDR3 length is 13 residues. Germline V gives CDR1 MNHNS, CDR2 SASEGT. V lost 5 bases and J 2 bases, leaving 9 bases between the germline ends. The CDR3 protein is CASSRGDQETQYF. The CDR3 region has the DNA TGTGCCAGCAGTCGAGGGGATCAAGAGACCCAGTACTTC.

About this clonotype itself: This may arise from a read error, as a much more abundant clone is one base away. The J gene is TRBJ1-5, the V gene TRBV28, with 7 bases matching TRBD1. CDR1 and CDR2 from the germline V gene are MDHEN and SYDVKM. This CDR3 has 13 amino acids. V trimming: 5 bases; J trimming: 9 bases; junction bases outside the gene matches: 7. The CDR3 reads CASSLGQEGPQHF. The CDR3 DNA reads TGTGCCAGCAGTCTTGGACAGGAAGGGCCCCAGCATTTT.

This clonotype was seen a few times. The J gene is TRBJ2-1, the V gene TRBV7-2; 13 bases are shared with TRBD2. The CDR3 runs to 16 residues. Germline values: CDR1 SGHTA, CDR2 FQGNSA. The ends lost 4 bases at V and 9 bases at J; junction bases unmatched: 9. Here the CDR3 reads CASSSPGLAGTGEQFF. CDR3 nucleotides: TGTGCCAGCAGCTCTCCGGGACTAGCGGGAACTGGTGAGCAGTTCTTC.

This clonotype appeared a few times. This rearrangement joins TRBV4-2 to TRBJ1-1; D is perhaps TRBD1 (5 bases). CDR3 length: 14 amino acids. Trimming removed 3 bases at V and 6 bases at J, with 14 bases between. Germline-derived CDR1 and CDR2 are LGHNA and YNFKEQ. As DNA, the CDR3 is TGTGCCAGCAGCCAGCCCCCAGGGAGCGCTGAAGCTTTCTTT. Translated: CASSQPPGSAEAFF.

About this clonotype itself: This may come from a read error, since a much larger clone is one base off. The chain has TRBV28 and TRBJ1-5; the D is unclear. V was clipped by 6 bases and J by 2 bases, with 14 bases between them. Germline V CDR1 and CDR2: MDHEN, SYDVKM. The length of the CDR3 is 15 residues. The CDR3 loop reads CASRRHGGGNQPQHF. The CDR3 DNA follows: TGTGCCAGCAGGAGACATGGTGGGGGCAATCAGCCCCAGCATTTT.

This clonotype was picked up many times. This sequence joins TRBV27 and TRBJ1-1; tentative D call: TRBD1 (6 bases). The V and J ends lost 1 base and 0 bases respectively, with 15 bases between them. Germline V gives CDR1 MNHEY, CDR2 SMNVEV (reference sequence). There are 17 residues in the CDR3. CDR3 loop: CASSLYFGTPLNTEAFF. The DNA for the CDR3 is TGTGCCAGCAGTTTATACTTCGGGACACCCTTGAACACTGAAGCTTTCTTT.

On this clonotype: The junction does not match germline at one end; this may be a read error. The chain combines TRBV20-1 with TRBJ1-6, with D unclear. CDR1 and CDR2 (germline): DFQATT, SNEGSKA (reference sequence). This CDR3 contains 14 residues. The CDR3 sequence: CSARHNAYNLPLHF. The CDR3 DNA reads as TGCAGTGCTAGACACAACGCCTATAATTTACCCCTCCACTTT.

The rearrangement links TRBV7-2 to TRBJ1-5, with D unclear. Germline-derived CDR1 and CDR2 are SGHTA and FQGNSA. This CDR3 is 14 amino acids long. The V gene lost 4 bases and the J gene lost 4 bases, with 11 bases spanning the gap. The CDR3 coding sequence is TGTGCCAGCAGCTACATTATAGGGAATCAGCCCCAGCATTTT. Residues: CASSYIIGNQPQHF.

This chain joins TRBV7-2 and TRBJ1-3; tentative D call: TRBD1 (5 bases). Germline CDR1 and CDR2: SGHTA and FQGNSA. CDR3 length: 16 residues. The ends were cut back, 6 bases at V and 0 bases at J, with 15 bases in the middle. Here the CDR3 reads CASSFRAPHSGNTIYF. CDR3 nucleotides: TGTGCCAGCAGTTTCAGGGCACCCCACTCTGGAAACACCATATATTTT. Full variable domain (missing parts from reference TRBV7-2 and TRBJ1-3): GAGVSQSPSNKVTEKGKDVELRCDPISGHTALYWYRQSLGQGLEFLIYFQGNSAPDKSGLPSDRFSAERTGGSVSTLTIQRTQQEDSAVYLCASSFRAPHSGNTIYFGEGSWLTVV.

CDR3 sequence: CASGPLIGGYEQYF. DNA of the CDR3: TGTGCCAGCGGTCCCTTGATCGGGGGCTACGAGCAGTACTTC. This chain links TRBV6-5 with TRBJ2-7, with D possibly matching TRBD2 (6 bases). Trimming removed 8 bases at V and 3 bases at J, with 17 bases between. CDR3 size: 14 residues. From germline, CDR1 is MNHEY and CDR2 SVGAGI.

The chain couples TRBV5-1 to TRBJ1-5; the D gene is possibly TRBD1 (6 bases). CDR3 size: 14 residues. Deletions cut 0 bases from V and 4 bases from J, with 8 bases between. Germline CDR1 SGHRS, CDR2 YFSETQ. The CDR3 DNA follows: TGCGCCAGCAGCTTGGACCAGGGGAATCAGCCCCAGCATTTT. This sequence encodes CASSLDQGNQPQHF.

This clonotype has a count of ten or more. The chain joins TRBV27 to TRBJ2-1; 8 bases fit TRBD2. V lost 4 bases to trimming and J lost 10 bases; unmatched junction nucleotides: 15. CDR1 and CDR2 from the germline V gene are MNHEY and SMNVEV (reference sequence). CDR3 length: 16 residues. CDR3 loop: CASSSTGFGLAGEQFF. The CDR3 DNA is TGTGCCAGCAGTTCAACAGGATTCGGGCTAGCGGGCGAGCAGTTCTTC.

Comments on this clonotype: An end of the junction does not agree with germline; a read error may underlie this. The chain recombines TRBV20-1 with TRBJ2-1; D possibly corresponds to TRBD1 (5 bases). CDR1 and CDR2 (germline): DFQATT, SNEGSKA (reference sequence). The CDR3 is 12 amino acids. The CDR3 spells CSARGSNNEQFF. The CDR3 region has the DNA TGCAGCGCTAGGGGCAGCAACAATGAGCAGTTCTTC.

The chain links TRBV28 to TRBJ2-1, with 11 bases matching TRBD2. Germline lookup yields CDR1 MDHEN and CDR2 SYDVKM. With V trimmed by 5 bases and J by 7 bases, 10 bases remained unmatched. The CDR3 contains 16 residues. In DNA, the CDR3 is TGTGCCAGCAGTCCTTCGACTAGCGGGAATATAAATGAGCAGTTCTTC. Its translation: CASSPSTSGNINEQFF. Full variable domain (remainder filled in from reference TRBV28 and TRBJ2-1): DVKVTQSSRYLVKRTGEKVFLECVQDMDHENMFWYRQDPGLGLRLIYFSYDVKMKEKGDIPEGYSVSREKKERFSLILESASTNQTSMYLCASSPSTSGNINEQFFGPGTRLTVL.

This rearrangement joins TRBV25-1 to TRBJ1-1; maybe TRBD1 (6 bases). The germline V gene encodes CDR1 MGHDK and CDR2 SYGVNS. Trimming shortened V by 2 bases and J by 1 base, and 8 bases separated the two germline ends. The CDR3 has 14 amino acids. The CDR3 coding sequence is TGTGCCAGCAGTGAAGGGGGACAGAACACTGAAGCTTTCTTT. This codes for CASSEGGQNTEAFF.

In regard to this clonotype: A junction boundary mismatches the germline segment, possibly from a read error. V is TRBV15 and J is TRBJ2-3, with a tentative D call TRBD1 (5 bases). CDR3 length equals 17 residues. The V gene's germline CDR1 is LNHNV and CDR2 YYDKDF (reference sequence). CDR3 DNA: TGCGCCACCAGCAGAGAAGTCGCGTTGGGAAGCACAGGTACGCAGTATTTT. Translation gives CATSREVALGSTGTQYF.

A note on this clonotype: Just one base apart from a much larger clone, this may be a read error. CDR3 in DNA: TGTGCCAGCAGCAGACTAGCAGGGGAGCAGCACTTC. It codes for CASSRLAGEQHF. The rearrangement uses TRBV27 and TRBJ2-7; D is perhaps TRBD2 (7 bases). Germline CDR1 and CDR2: MNHEY and SMNVEV (reference sequence). This CDR3 spans 12 amino acids.